In its sample, the clone carrying this T cell receptor (beta chain) was seen a few times. What it binds is not known. The data are from a study of read filtering for tumor transcriptome and immune sequencing. Study-level background: Among patients, 17 to 20 were male and approximately 15 female, aged roughly 45 to 80 (mean around 66). Revised staging placed roughly 8 patients in R-ISS I, 15 to 20 in II, 7 in III.

Molecular barcoded adaptors covering alpha/delta and beta/gamma chains were used on roughly 400 ng RNA. MiXCR was run by TCRdb on the reads, yielding one entry per CDR3 protein. The sample contains about 54,000 distinct CDR3 sequences, 9% to 15% of which appear only once. Regarding the study as a whole: The CD138-negative fraction was mixed bone marrow immune cells, not pure T cells.

The CDR3 sequence is 17 residues long. V dropped 1 base and J dropped 1; count of bases not matched to a gene: 6. The germline V gene has CDR1 SGHTS and CDR2 YDEGEE. This sequence was found in a donor at least 40 years old with multiple myeloma. The V gene is TRBV5-8, the J gene TRBJ2-1, with 9 bases identical to TRBD1. The sample was a population of CD138-negative cells sorted from bone marrow. The CDR3: CASSLPRQGESYNEQFF. CDR3 nucleotides: TGTGCCAGCAGCTTGCCGCGACAGGGGGAATCCTACAATGAGCAGTTCTTC.